These 27 T cell receptor beta chains were sequenced from one sample in a study of persistence of HIV-infected CD4 T cells. The stimulus was an HIV-1 Gag 15-mer peptide pool, around 1.1 ug/peptide/mL. Sorting selected CD4+ T cells upregulating both CD40 ligand and CD69. The libraries were made with immunoSEQ version 4 in survey mode. Only in-frame clones appear in the TCRdb table, and some are missing; sequencing was by immunoSEQ multiplex PCR. There are 24,000 or so clones in the sample; roughly 70% occur only once, and around 1.9% lies in the top ten. These receptors' targets are unknown. The source material was CD4+ T cells sorted from PBMCs after 18-hour stimulation, sampled from a patient who received antiretroviral therapy. These receptor sequences come from an adult man with HIV who was CMV-seropositive.

The CDR3 protein is CASRVQGATNEKLFF. CDR3 coding DNA: TGCGCCAGCAGGGTTCAGGGAGCAACTAATGAAAAACTGTTTTTT. J is TRBJ1-4 and V is TRBV5-1; perhaps TRBD1 as D (5 bases). V gave up 5 bases and J gave up 0 bases, with 11 bases separating them. Germline V gene sequence: CDR1 SGHRS, CDR2 YFSETQ. The CDR3 spans 15 residues.

The table lists this clone with a few counts. The chain has TRBV27 and TRBJ2-3, with D perhaps TRBD2 (5 bases). Germline V gene sequence: CDR1 MNHEY, CDR2 SMNVEV (reference sequence). Trimming took off 4 bases at V and 4 bases at J, with 12 bases between the two ends. The CDR3 totals 14 residues. For the CDR3, the DNA is TGTGCCAGCAGTTGGTCCGGGGTGGCAGATACGCAGTATTTT. Translated, it gives CASSWSGVADTQYF.

The chain couples TRBV21-1 to TRBJ1-4; TRBD1, the table's D call, was not compared with the DNA. TRBV21-1 is a pseudogene segment. This CDR3 is built from 20 residues. Here the CDR3 reads CASSMFPDIDLRLHLRELFF. CDR3 nucleotide sequence: TGTGCCAGCAGCATGTTCCCGGACATAGACCTGAGGCTTCATCTCAGGGAACTGTTTTTT.

The chain has TRBV19 and TRBJ2-6; D gene ambiguous. Germline loops: CDR1 LNHDA, CDR2 SQIVND (reference sequence). Trimming removed 7 bases from V and 4 bases from J, with 14 bases in between. The CDR3 loop spans 15 amino acids. The DNA of the CDR3 is TGTGCCAGTAAGCCCCAGGCACCCGGGGCCAACGTCCTGACTTTC. Translated, it gives CASKPQAPGANVLTF.

The genes are TRBV3-1 (or the pseudogene TRBV3-2) and TRBJ1-1, with D possibly TRBD1 on 6 matching bases. Trimming left V 6 bases short and J 1 base short, with 15 bases between. The CDR3 sequence is 15 residues long. Germline CDR1 LGHDT, CDR2 YNNKEL (reference sequence). Here the CDR3 reads CASSFSGTKNTEAFF. The CDR3 nucleotides read TGTGCCAGCAGTTTTTCCGGGACAAAGAACACTGAAGCTTTCTTT.

V usage is TRBV5-1 and J usage is TRBJ2-3; D not certain. The germline V gene encodes CDR1 SGHRS and CDR2 YFSETQ. Trimming cost V 7 bases and J 3 bases, with 15 bases left between them. The CDR3 spans 14 residues. CDR3 bases: TGCGCCAGCTGTTTGGGATTAGTAACAGATACGCAGTATTTT. As protein: CASCLGLVTDTQYF.

The V call is TRBV5-4, the J call TRBJ1-3; D remains unclear. Trimming pared 5 bases from V and 0 bases from J, leaving 12 bases between. The CDR3 length is 15 residues. Germline CDR1 and CDR2: SGHNT and YYREEE (reference sequence). CDR3 sequence reads: CASRGDESSGNTIYF. The CDR3 region has the DNA TGTGCCAGCAGGGGCGACGAGAGCTCTGGAAACACCATATATTTT. Combining the CDR3 with reference TRBV5-4 and TRBJ1-3 gives the whole variable domain ETGVTQSPTHLIKTRGQQVTLRCSSQSGHNTVSWYQQALGQGPQFIFQYYREEENGRGNFPPRFSGLQFPNYSSELNVNALELDDSALYLCASRGDESSGNTIYFGEGSWLTVV.

This sequence joins TRBV28 and TRBJ2-2, with D tentatively TRBD2 (5 bases). Trimming took 7 bases from V and 3 from J, leaving 15 bases between them. Germline assignment: CDR1 MDHEN and CDR2 SYDVKM. This CDR3 comprises 15 residues. The CDR3 DNA follows: TGTGCCAGCAACCATGGAGGCAGTTACACCGGGGAGCTGTTTTTT. Encoded protein: CASNHGGSYTGELFF.

This clone was seen more than once but under ten times. This chain uses TRBV9 with TRBJ1-6; tentatively, D is TRBD1 (5 bases). CDR1 and CDR2 (germline): SGDLS, YYNGEE. This CDR3 spans 15 amino acids. Trimming shortened V by 4 bases and J by 7 bases, and 15 bases separated the two germline ends. CDR3 sequence (DNA): TGTGCCAGCAGCTATGGGGGTGACCCCAATTCACCCCTCCACTTT. Residues: CASSYGGDPNSPLHF.

This sequence joins TRBV6-5 and TRBJ1-1; D possibly corresponds to TRBD1 (5 bases). Germline lookup yields CDR1 MNHEY and CDR2 SVGAGI. There are 13 residues in the CDR3. Trimming took off 2 bases at V and 1 base at J, with 5 bases between the two ends. DNA of the CDR3: TGTGCCAGCAGTTACAGGGGGAACACTGAAGCTTTCTTT. Translation gives CASSYRGNTEAFF.

This chain links TRBV7-3 with TRBJ2-3; 8 positions match TRBD2. Germline CDR1 is SGHTA and CDR2 is FQGTGA. The CDR3 sequence is 15 residues long. Trimming at V came to 0 bases and at J to 8 bases, leaving 7 bases not matched to a gene. In nucleotides, the CDR3 is TGTGCCAGCAGCTTAACGCGGGGGGCCCCGGGTACGCAGTATTTT. Residues: CASSLTRGAPGTQYF.

J is TRBJ2-1 and V is TRBV19; 16 bases line up with TRBD2. The CDR3 extends over 18 amino acids. Trimming at V came to 5 bases and at J to 2 bases, leaving 6 bases not matched to a gene. Germline V CDR1 and CDR2: LNHDA, SQIVND (reference sequence). CDR3 protein: CASSDAGTSGGAYNEQFF. In nucleotides, the CDR3 is TGTGCCAGTAGTGACGCCGGGACTAGCGGGGGGGCCTACAATGAGCAGTTCTTC.

J is TRBJ1-2 and V is TRBV18, with 7 positions matching TRBD1. Germline V CDR1 and CDR2: KGHSH, LQKENI. V trimming: 2 bases; J trimming: 5 bases; junction bases outside the gene matches: 8. There are 15 residues in the CDR3. In DNA form, the CDR3 reads TGTGCCAGCTCACCAAACGGGGCAGGGGGTTATGGCTACACCTTC. Translating it yields CASSPNGAGGYGYTF.

The genes are TRBV5-6 and TRBJ2-1; 10 positions match TRBD1. Germline lookup yields CDR1 SGHDT and CDR2 YYEEEE. This CDR3 has 15 amino acids. Trimming took 7 bases from V and 10 from J; bases not matched to a gene: 14. The CDR3, as DNA: TGTGCCAGCGCCACTGGCGCGACAGGGGGCGTGGAGCAGTTCTTC. Its translation: CASATGATGGVEQFF.

The V gene is TRBV18, the J gene TRBJ2-6; D remains unclear. CDR3 length equals 14 residues. Germline V gives CDR1 KGHSH, CDR2 LQKENI. The V end was cut by 3 bases, the J end by 1 base, with 4 bases between. CDR3 DNA: TGTGCCAGCTCACCGTCTTCTGGGGCCAACGTCCTGACTTTC. This sequence encodes CASSPSSGANVLTF. Drawing the rest from reference TRBV18 and TRBJ2-6, the complete variable domain is NAGVMQNPRHLVRRRGQEARLRCSPMKGHSHVYWYRQLPEEGLKFMVYLQKENIIDESGMPKERFSAEFPKEGPSILRIQQVVRGDSAAYFCASSPSSGANVLTFGAGSRLTVL.

The rearrangement joins TRBV6-5 to TRBJ1-6, with D uncertain. CDR1 and CDR2 from the germline V gene are MNHEY and SVGAGI. The CDR3 has 15 residues. V was trimmed by 7 bases and J by 8 bases, leaving 18 bases between them. CDR3 protein: CASKWAPFQDSPLHF. The CDR3 coding sequence is TGTGCCAGCAAATGGGCCCCTTTTCAGGATTCACCCCTCCACTTT.

This chain joins TRBV10-3 and TRBJ2-3, with D possibly matching TRBD2 (5 bases). The V end was cut by 2 bases, the J end by 0 bases, with 9 bases between. CDR3 size: 15 residues. Germline lookup yields CDR1 ENHRY and CDR2 SYGVKD. The CDR3 nucleotides are TGTGCCATCAGTGAGCAGCGGATGAGCACAGATACGCAGTATTTT. Translation gives CAISEQRMSTDTQYF.

The count of this clone is one. CDR3 sequence: CSASQENTIYF. DNA of the CDR3: TGCAGTGCTAGTCAGGAAAACACCATATATTTT. The chain recombines TRBV20-1 with TRBJ1-3; no firm D call. Trimming took off 3 bases at V and 6 bases at J, with 6 bases between the two ends. CDR3 length: 11 amino acids. CDR1 is DFQATT, CDR2 SNEGSKA, per germline (reference sequence).

J is TRBJ2-5 and V is TRBV11-2, with TRBD2 matching over 11 bases. The CDR3 consists of 18 residues. Per germline, CDR1 SGHAT and CDR2 FQNNGV. V was pared by 2 bases and J by 4 bases, with 12 bases of the junction left unmatched. The CDR3 coding sequence is TGTGCCAGCAGCTTAAAGGCTAGCGGGGGGACCCTCCGAGAGACCCAGTACTTC. Encoded protein: CASSLKASGGTLRETQYF. Full variable domain (outside the CDR3, taken from reference TRBV11-2 and TRBJ2-5): EAGVAQSPRYKIIEKRQSVAFWCNPISGHATLYWYQQILGQGPKLLIQFQNNGVVDDSQLPKDRFSAERLKGVDSTLKIQPAKLEDSAVYLCASSLKASGGTLRETQYFGPGTRLLVL.

The chain couples TRBV2 to TRBJ1-5; D is undetermined. V lost 4 bases to trimming and J lost 4 bases, with 8 bases between them. From germline, CDR1 is SNHLY and CDR2 FYNNEI. This CDR3 region has 13 residues. The CDR3 nucleotides are TGTGCCAGCAGTGGCGGTCAGAATCAGCCCCAGCATTTT. As protein: CASSGGQNQPQHF.

The chain recombines TRBV9 with TRBJ2-2; the match to TRBD2 covers 12 bases. The CDR3 contains 17 residues. The ends lost 4 bases at V and 7 bases at J; junction bases unmatched: 11. Looked up from germline, CDR1 is SGDLS and CDR2 is YYNGEE. The CDR3 spells CASSSRLAGAPGGELFF. As DNA, the CDR3 is TGTGCCAGCAGCTCCCGACTAGCGGGGGCCCCGGGCGGGGAGCTGTTTTTT.

The chain joins TRBV5-6 to TRBJ2-7; 11 nucleotides align to TRBD1. The CDR3 runs 15 residues. Germline trimming cut 4 bases from V and 3 bases from J; bases unmatched to any gene: 6. Germline-derived CDR1 and CDR2 are SGHDT and YYEEEE. CDR3 bases: TGTGCCAGCAGCCCAGCGGACAGGGGGCACTACGAGCAGTACTTC. Its protein is CASSPADRGHYEQYF.

The rearrangement links TRBV19 to TRBJ1-1; 10 nucleotides match TRBD1. The CDR3 spans 15 residues. Germline V gene sequence: CDR1 LNHDA, CDR2 SQIVND (reference sequence). Germline trimming cut 7 bases from V and 5 bases from J; bases unmatched to any gene: 10. The CDR3 DNA sequence: TGTGCCAGTATCAACCGGGACAGGGGAGGGACTGAAGCTTTCTTT. Its protein is CASINRDRGGTEAFF.

The chain combines TRBV2 with TRBJ2-4; 8 bases agree with TRBD1. This CDR3 region has 15 residues. After removal of 5 bases from V and 7 bases from J, the junction contained 10 bases not matched to a gene. CDR1 and CDR2 (germline): SNHLY, FYNNEI. CDR3: CASSPRTGSINIQYF. CDR3 sequence (DNA): TGTGCCAGCAGTCCGCGGACAGGGTCGATCAACATTCAGTACTTC.

The chain uses TRBV30 and TRBJ1-1, with 8 bases that match TRBD1. Trimming cost V 4 bases and J 6 bases; bases outside gene matches: 7. CDR3 size: 13 residues. CDR1 and CDR2 from the germline V gene are GTSNPN and SVGIG (reference sequence). The CDR3 coding sequence is TGTGCCTGGATCGGACAGGGTAATTCTGAAGCTTTCTTT. Residues: CAWIGQGNSEAFF. Filled out from reference TRBV30 and TRBJ1-1, the complete variable domain reads SQTIHQWPATLVQPVGSPLSLECTVEGTSNPNLYWYRQAAGRGLQLLFYSVGIGQISSEVPQNLSASRPQDRQFILSSKKLLLSDSGFYLCAWIGQGNSEAFFGQGTRLTVV.

By share, this clone counts as medium-sized. V and J are TRBV27 and TRBJ1-2; no firm D call. Trimming removed 3 bases from V and 3 bases from J, with 5 bases in between. Germline V gene data show CDR1 as MNHEY and CDR2 as SMNVEV (reference sequence). The CDR3 runs to 12 residues. The CDR3 reads CASSFSDYGYTF. The CDR3 nucleotides read TGTGCCAGCAGTTTCTCGGACTATGGCTACACCTTC.

The V call is TRBV27, the J call TRBJ1-4; D remains ambiguous. This CDR3 is 14 amino acids long. V was shortened by 5 bases and J by 7 bases, with 14 bases between the two germline ends. Germline V gene sequence: CDR1 MNHEY, CDR2 SMNVEV (reference sequence). CDR3 region: CASSPSVRAEKLFF. The DNA for the CDR3 is TGTGCCAGCAGTCCCAGCGTTAGAGCTGAAAAACTGTTTTTT.